The 6 T cell receptor beta chains presented below share a single source sample, sequenced in a study of Ad26.COV2.S vaccination and SARS-CoV-2 variants (dated by TCRdb to the early 2020s). The label giving this sample's treatment or condition can be read as: around 19 received Ad26.COV2.S at low or high dose, single or two shots; roughly five received placebo; per-sample allocation not given. For vaccine and placebo recipients, the sequenced repertoires came from samples collected on day 63 after the first injection. The library was generated by the immunoSEQ multiplex PCR assay. Here the immuneACCESS table is served through TCRdb, limited to in-frame sequences with V and J called. Missing clones are a known gap in these copies; in checked studies unresolved V genes cover under half, and the rest lacks a known reason. Present in this sample are under 600,000 clones, 80% to 90% of which were seen just once. The ten largest clones add up to 1.7% of the sample.

Sequences were derived from peripheral blood, sampled in a trial of Ad26.COV2.S vaccine versus placebo. The origin of the receptors is a person between 18 and 65 years old who received the Ad26.COV2.S COVID-19 vaccine or a placebo.

The chain has TRBV6-1 and TRBJ2-7, with no clear D. Germline V CDR1 and CDR2: MNHNS, SASEGT. The V gene lost 2 bases and the J gene lost 6 bases, with 2 bases spanning the gap. The CDR3 has 10 amino acids. Written as DNA, the CDR3 is TGTGCCAGCAGTGAACGCGAGCAGTACTTC. It encodes CASSEREQYF.

CDR3 bases: TGCGCCAGCAGCATAAACTCCGGGGGCCAAGAGACCCAGTACTTC. Its protein is CASSINSGGQETQYF. The gene calls are TRBV5-1 and TRBJ2-5, with D possibly matching TRBD2 (6 bases). The V end was cut by 4 bases, the J end by 1 base, with 14 bases between. This CDR3 contains 15 residues. Germline CDR1 is SGHRS and CDR2 is YFSETQ.

The chain has TRBV2 and TRBJ1-3; TRBD1 might be the D (5 bases). This CDR3 comprises 15 residues. Germline CDR1 SNHLY, CDR2 FYNNEI. V shed 6 bases and J shed 0 bases, with 12 bases lying between them. DNA of the CDR3: TGTGCCAGCAGGACCGGGGGAGCCTCTGGAAACACCATATATTTT. Amino acid sequence: CASRTGGASGNTIYF.

This clone came up once. This sequence joins TRBV9 and TRBJ1-1; 8 positions match TRBD1. This CDR3 has 14 amino acids. V lost 4 bases, J lost 1 base, and 3 bases stayed unmatched. CDR1 is SGDLS, CDR2 YYNGEE, per germline. CDR3 protein: CASSRTGRNTEAFF. The CDR3 DNA follows: TGTGCCAGCAGCCGGACAGGGAGGAACACTGAAGCTTTCTTT.

In nucleotides, the CDR3 is TGTGCCAGCAGCCCAGGAGGGCTGGGCGAGCAGTACTTC. Protein: CASSPGGLGEQYF. The chain has TRBV9 and TRBJ2-7, with D maybe TRBD2 (6 bases). V was shortened by 4 bases and J by 6 bases, with 14 bases between the two germline ends. Germline CDR1 is SGDLS and CDR2 is YYNGEE. The CDR3 is 13 amino acids. Full variable domain (remainder filled in from reference TRBV9 and TRBJ2-7): DSGVTQTPKHLITATGQRVTLRCSPRSGDLSVYWYQQSLDQGLQFLIQYYNGEERAKGNILERFSAQQFPDLHSELNLSSLELGDSALYFCASSPGGLGEQYFGPGTRLTVT.

V and J are TRBV30 and TRBJ2-2; 10 positions agree with TRBD2. The CDR3 sequence is 15 residues long. V was clipped by 8 bases and J by 0 bases; unmatched bases: 6. The germline CDR1 and CDR2 sequences are GTSNPN and SVGIG (reference sequence). The DNA for the CDR3 is TGTGCCAGCCCGAGCGGGGGGGCGAACACCGGGGAGCTGTTTTTT. This encodes CASPSGGANTGELFF.